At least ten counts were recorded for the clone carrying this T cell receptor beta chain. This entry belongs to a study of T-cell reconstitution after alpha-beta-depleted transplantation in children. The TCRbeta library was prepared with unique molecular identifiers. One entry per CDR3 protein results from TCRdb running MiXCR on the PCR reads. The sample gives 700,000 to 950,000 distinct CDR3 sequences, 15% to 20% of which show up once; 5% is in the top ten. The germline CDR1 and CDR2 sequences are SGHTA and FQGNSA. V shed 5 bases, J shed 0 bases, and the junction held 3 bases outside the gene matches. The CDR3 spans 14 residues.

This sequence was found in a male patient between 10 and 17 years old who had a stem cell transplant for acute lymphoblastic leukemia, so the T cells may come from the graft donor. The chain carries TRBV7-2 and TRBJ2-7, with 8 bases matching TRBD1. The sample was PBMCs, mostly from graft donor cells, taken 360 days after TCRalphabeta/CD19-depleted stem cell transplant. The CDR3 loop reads CASSRQGSSYEQYF. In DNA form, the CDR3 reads TGTGCCAGCAGCCGACAGGGGAGCTCCTACGAGCAGTACTTC.